The 5 T cell receptor beta chains reported below all come from one sample, sequenced in a study of T cell responses to AZD1222 COVID-19 vaccine. The repertoire was sequenced with immunoSEQ multiplex PCR; TCRdb's copy has only in-frame clones and lacks some. The data hold about 94,000 clones, with 75% to 90% observed a single time. The input for sequencing was peripheral blood, taken 28 days after the second AZD1222 dose. These receptors all come from an adult who received the AZD1222 COVID-19 vaccine.

The gene calls are TRBV28 and TRBJ2-2; 9 nucleotides line up with TRBD2. The ends lost 2 bases at V and 1 base at J; junction bases unmatched: 2. The germline V gene has CDR1 MDHEN and CDR2 SYDVKM. The CDR3 has 16 residues. The CDR3 is CASSLVLAGNTGELFF. CDR3 in DNA: TGTGCCAGCAGTTTAGTACTAGCGGGGAACACCGGGGAGCTGTTTTTT.

The chain combines TRBV9 with TRBJ1-2; D is perhaps TRBD1 (5 bases). The CDR3 is 15 residues long. Germline assignment: CDR1 SGDLS and CDR2 YYNGEE. Trimming removed 3 bases from V and 7 bases from J, with 19 bases in between. The CDR3 is CASSAKFTPGSGYTF. CDR3 DNA sequence: TGTGCCAGCAGCGCAAAGTTTACCCCAGGGTCTGGCTACACCTTC.

The chain joins TRBV21-1 to TRBJ2-5; TRBD2 is the table's D call, not checked against the DNA. TRBV21-1 is tagged as a pseudogene. The CDR3 covers 14 residues. The CDR3 loop is CASSGPREGETQYF. CDR3 in DNA: TGTGCCAGCAGCGGACCGCGGGAGGGGGAGACCCAGTACTTC.

This clone was seen a handful of times. The rearrangement joins TRBV7-6 to TRBJ1-3; no reliable D call. Trimming took 5 bases from V and 1 from J, leaving 6 bases between them. Per germline, CDR1 SGHVS and CDR2 FNYEAQ. CDR3 size: 13 residues. The CDR3 DNA sequence: TGTGCCAGCAGCCGCTCTTCTGGAAACACCATATATTTT. Translation: CASSRSSGNTIYF.

This chain links TRBV6-1 with TRBJ2-2, with TRBD2 identical over 11 bases. The CDR3 length is 17 residues. Losses at the gene ends were 4 bases for V and 3 bases for J; bases not matched to a gene: 7. The germline CDR1 and CDR2 sequences are MNHNS and SASEGT. The CDR3 protein is CASSAPGLAVHTGELFF. CDR3 coding DNA: TGTGCCAGCAGTGCCCCGGGACTAGCGGTACACACCGGGGAGCTGTTTTTT.